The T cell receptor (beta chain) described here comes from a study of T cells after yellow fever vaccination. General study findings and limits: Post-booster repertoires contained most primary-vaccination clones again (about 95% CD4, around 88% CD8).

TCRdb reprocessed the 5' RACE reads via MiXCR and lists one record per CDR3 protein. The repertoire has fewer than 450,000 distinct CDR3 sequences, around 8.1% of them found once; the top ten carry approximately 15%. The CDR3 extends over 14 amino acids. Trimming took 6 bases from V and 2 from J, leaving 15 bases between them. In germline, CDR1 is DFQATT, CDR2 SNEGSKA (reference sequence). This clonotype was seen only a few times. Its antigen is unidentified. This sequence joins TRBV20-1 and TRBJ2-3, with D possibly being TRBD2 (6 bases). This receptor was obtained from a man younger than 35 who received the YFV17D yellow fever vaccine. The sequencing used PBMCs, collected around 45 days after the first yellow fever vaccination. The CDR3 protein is CSAGDWGSTDTQYF. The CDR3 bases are TGCAGTGCAGGGGACTGGGGTTCCACAGATACGCAGTATTTT.